The 20 T cell receptor beta chains listed next were all sequenced from one sample in a study of CD8 T cells in ankylosing spondylitis. TCRdb analysed the 5' RACE reads with MiXCR anew, one entry per CDR3 protein. The table records about 540,000 distinct CDR3 sequences, roughly 13% of them present only once. Their cognate antigens are unknown. General study points: Seemingly distinctive of ankylosing spondylitis blood was a TCR beta motif formed by eight highly homologous variants.

Sequencing was done on a sample of blood, either unsorted or a sorted T cell fraction (not recorded which). These receptors were obtained from a male donor with ankylosing spondylitis.

V and J are TRBV6-2 or TRBV6-3 and TRBJ2-1; D unclear. Per the germline V gene, CDR1 is MNHEY and CDR2 is SVGEGT. Trimming left V 2 bases short and J 10 bases short, with 6 bases between. The CDR3 has 11 amino acids. CDR3 protein: CASSYGIEQFF. For the CDR3, the DNA is TGTGCCAGCAGTTACGGGATCGAGCAGTTCTTC.

This clonotype came up a few times. The V gene is TRBV5-6, the J gene TRBJ1-1; D gene ambiguous. V lost 4 bases and J 5 bases, leaving 15 bases between the germline ends. CDR3 length: 14 residues. Looked up from germline, CDR1 is SGHDT and CDR2 is YYEEEE. The CDR3 protein is CASSLGGGRTEAFF. CDR3 nucleotides: TGTGCCAGCAGCCTCGGTGGAGGGAGGACTGAAGCTTTCTTT.

This sequence joins TRBV3-1 and TRBJ1-1; perhaps TRBD1 as D (5 bases). The CDR3 is 15 residues long. CDR1 is LGHDT, CDR2 YNNKEL, per germline (reference sequence). V was pared by 1 base and J by 1 base, with 10 bases between. CDR3 in DNA: TGTGCCAGCAGCCAAGGGGTCGGGGGGAACACTGAAGCTTTCTTT. Translated: CASSQGVGGNTEAFF.

This clonotype was counted only a few times. The chain couples TRBV3-1 to TRBJ1-5; D is uncertain. V was pared by 2 bases and J by 5 bases, with 7 bases between. Germline V gene data show CDR1 as LGHDT and CDR2 as YNNKEL (reference sequence). CDR3 length: 13 residues. CDR3 sequence: CASSQLVDQPQHF. CDR3 coding DNA: TGTGCCAGCAGCCAACTAGTCGATCAGCCCCAGCATTTT.

The rearrangement links TRBV20-1 to TRBJ2-1, with 11 bases lining up with TRBD2. After removal of 1 base from V and 5 bases from J, the junction contained 4 bases not matched to a gene. CDR1 is DFQATT and CDR2 is SNEGSKA in the germline V gene (reference sequence). The CDR3 spans 15 residues. CDR3 nucleotides: TGCAGTGCTAGAGTAGCGGGAGGGCGGAACAATGAGCAGTTCTTC. Amino acids: CSARVAGGRNNEQFF.

The rearrangement links TRBV5-1 to TRBJ2-5; D remains unclear. The CDR3 has 14 residues. The germline CDR1 and CDR2 sequences are SGHRS and YFSETQ. V was shortened by 1 base and J by 2 bases, with 9 bases between the two germline ends. CDR3 sequence (DNA): TGCGCCAGCAGCTTGCATACGGAGCAAGAGACCCAGTACTTC. This gives the protein CASSLHTEQETQYF.

In this sample, this clonotype turned up many times. The genes are TRBV5-1 and TRBJ2-2; D remains unclear. Trimming stripped 4 bases from V and 4 bases from J, with 8 bases between. The CDR3 contains 13 residues. From germline, CDR1 is SGHRS and CDR2 YFSETQ. The CDR3: CASSMDVTGELFF. The CDR3, as DNA: TGCGCCAGCAGCATGGACGTCACCGGGGAGCTGTTTTTT.

This clonotype has a handful of counts. V and J are TRBV7-8 and TRBJ2-1, with 9 nucleotides matching TRBD2. V was pared by 2 bases and J by 10 bases, with 9 bases of the junction left unmatched. The CDR3 consists of 15 residues. The germline gives CDR1 SGHVS, CDR2 FQNEAQ. The CDR3 DNA reads as TGTGCCAGCAGCTTATATGCGGGAGGGCCGGGGGAGCAGTTCTTC. Encoded protein: CASSLYAGGPGEQFF.

This clonotype was counted ten times or more. The chain links TRBV20-1 to TRBJ2-3; TRBD2 matches 8 bases. The V gene end was trimmed by 6 bases and the J gene end by 1 base; junction bases not matched to a gene: 6. Germline CDR1 DFQATT, CDR2 SNEGSKA (reference sequence). The CDR3 contains 14 residues. Here the CDR3 reads CSATVTSGTDTQYF. The DNA for the CDR3 is TGCAGTGCAACTGTGACTAGCGGCACAGATACGCAGTATTTT.

This clonotype was detected a few times. The junction and the germline gene differ at one end; a read error may be behind it. The gene calls are TRBV12-3 or TRBV12-4 and TRBJ1-6; perhaps TRBD1 as D (6 bases). This CDR3 has 16 amino acids. CDR3 protein: CASSLYAGDPNSPLHF. The DNA for the CDR3 is TGTGCCAGTAGTTTATATGCAGGGGACCCTAATTCACCCCTCCACTTT.

The CDR3 coding sequence is TGTGCCAGCAGCCAAGATAGTGGGCAGGATTCACCCCTCCACTTT. This sequence encodes CASSQDSGQDSPLHF. The chain couples TRBV3-1 to TRBJ1-6; unclear D gene. Trimming cost V 0 bases and J 8 bases, with 11 bases left between them. The CDR3 contains 15 residues. Germline lookup yields CDR1 LGHDT and CDR2 YNNKEL (reference sequence).

A single count supports this clonotype. This chain links TRBV11-3 with TRBJ2-7, with 10 bases that match TRBD1. This CDR3 contains 13 residues. Germline assignment: CDR1 SGHNT and CDR2 YENEEA. Trimming removed 4 bases from V and 9 bases from J; junction bases left unmatched: 6. The CDR3 region has the DNA TGTGCCAGCAGCTCGGGACAGGGGAGGGCGCAGTACGTC. Its protein product is CASSSGQGRAQYV.

The chain employs TRBV29-1 and TRBJ1-1; TRBD1 agrees at 10 bases. This CDR3 spans 13 amino acids. V shed 4 bases, J shed 3 bases, and the junction held 2 bases outside the gene matches. The germline V gene encodes CDR1 SQVTM and CDR2 ANQGSEA. CDR3: CSVAGTGDTEAFF. CDR3 coding DNA: TGCAGCGTTGCAGGGACAGGGGACACTGAAGCTTTCTTT. Variable domain in full (rest from reference TRBV29-1 and TRBJ1-1): SAVISQKPSRDICQRGTSLTIQCQVDSQVTMMFWYRQQPGQSLTLIATANQGSEATYESGFVIDKFPISRPNLTFSTLTVSNMSPEDSSIYLCSVAGTGDTEAFFGQGTRLTVV.

This clonotype was seen repeatedly, ten times or more. The CDR3 DNA reads as TGTGCCAGCAGCCCCACGACAGGGGCGCGGAACACTGAAGCTTTCTTT. Translating gives CASSPTTGARNTEAFF. The rearrangement joins TRBV7-8 to TRBJ1-1; 8 bases map to TRBD1. The germline V gene has CDR1 SGHVS and CDR2 FQNEAQ. The CDR3 has 16 residues. V gave up 5 bases and J gave up 1 base; unmatched junction bases: 9.

In this sample, this clonotype turned up many times. V usage is TRBV28 and J usage is TRBJ2-1; TRBD1 might be the D (5 bases). This CDR3 has 12 amino acids. CDR1 is MDHEN and CDR2 is SYDVKM in the germline V gene. V was pared by 4 bases and J by 8 bases, with 9 bases between. The CDR3 loop reads CASSSGIHEQFF. DNA of the CDR3: TGTGCCAGCAGTTCAGGGATCCATGAGCAGTTCTTC.

This clonotype showed up many times. The chain uses TRBV12-3 or TRBV12-4 and TRBJ1-5, with D possibly matching TRBD1 (6 bases). Trimming left V 5 bases short and J 6 bases short, with 14 bases between. CDR3 length equals 14 residues. CDR3 sequence reads: CASSGQPQIQPQHF. The CDR3, as DNA: TGTGCCAGCAGTGGACAGCCGCAGATTCAGCCCCAGCATTTT.

This clonotype was counted a few times. The V and J genes are TRBV11-2 and TRBJ2-2, with 7 bases aligning to TRBD2. The CDR3 has 17 residues. The trim removed 8 bases at V and 0 bases at J, leaving 12 bases unmatched. Germline CDR1 is SGHAT and CDR2 is FQNNGV. The CDR3 DNA follows: TGTGCCAGCCGGGGTTTCGTGCGGGAGACGAACACCGGGGAGCTGTTTTTT. Translating it yields CASRGFVRETNTGELFF.

This clonotype has a handful of counts. This chain links TRBV11-2 with TRBJ2-2; D is unclear. Trimming stripped 5 bases from V and 2 bases from J, with 9 bases between. Per germline, CDR1 SGHAT and CDR2 FQNNGV. CDR3 length equals 14 residues. The CDR3 region is CASSRQLNTGELFF. In DNA form, the CDR3 reads TGTGCCAGCAGCCGCCAGCTCAACACCGGGGAGCTGTTTTTT. The full variable domain, with the rest looked up from reference TRBV11-2 and TRBJ2-2, is EAGVAQSPRYKIIEKRQSVAFWCNPISGHATLYWYQQILGQGPKLLIQFQNNGVVDDSQLPKDRFSAERLKGVDSTLKIQPAKLEDSAVYLCASSRQLNTGELFFGEGSRLTVL.

This clonotype was observed many times. The chain couples TRBV13 to TRBJ1-2, with D unclear. Germline V gene lookup returns CDR1 PRHDT and CDR2 FYEKMQ (reference sequence). With 11 bases removed from V and 3 bases from J, the gap between germline ends came to 16 bases. This CDR3 is 13 amino acids long. The CDR3 region is CAGGKNLDYGYTF. CDR3 DNA: TGTGCCGGCGGGAAGAACCTTGACTATGGCTACACCTTC.

The chain recombines TRBV5-6 with TRBJ2-1; 7 nucleotides align to TRBD1. In germline, CDR1 is SGHDT, CDR2 YYEEEE. The CDR3 is 14 residues long. V was pared by 4 bases and J by 5 bases, with 6 bases of the junction left unmatched. CDR3: CASSLGTAHNEQFF. In nucleotides, the CDR3 is TGTGCCAGCAGCCTCGGGACAGCCCACAATGAGCAGTTCTTC.